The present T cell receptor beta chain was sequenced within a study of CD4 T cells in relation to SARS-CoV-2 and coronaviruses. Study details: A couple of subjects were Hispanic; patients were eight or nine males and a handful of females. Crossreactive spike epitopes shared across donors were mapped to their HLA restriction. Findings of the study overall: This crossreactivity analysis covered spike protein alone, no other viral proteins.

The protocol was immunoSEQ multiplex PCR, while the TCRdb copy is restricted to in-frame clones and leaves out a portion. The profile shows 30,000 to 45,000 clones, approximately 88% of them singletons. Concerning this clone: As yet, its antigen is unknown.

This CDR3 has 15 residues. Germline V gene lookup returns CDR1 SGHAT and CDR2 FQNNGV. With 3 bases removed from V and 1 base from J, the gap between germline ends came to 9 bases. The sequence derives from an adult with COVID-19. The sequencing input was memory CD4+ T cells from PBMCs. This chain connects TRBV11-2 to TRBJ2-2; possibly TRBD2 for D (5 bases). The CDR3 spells CASSFRDKNTGELFF. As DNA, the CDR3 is TGTGCCAGCAGCTTCCGGGATAAGAACACCGGGGAGCTGTTTTTT.